This TCR beta chain was obtained from a study of neurological immune-mediated disorders. V dropped 2 bases and J dropped 1 base, with 11 bases sitting between them. The CDR3 consists of 15 residues. Germline CDR1 SNHLY, CDR2 FYNNEI. Study findings and constraints: Levels of TCR clonal expansion peaked in HTLV-1-associated myelopathy and reached their lowest in multiple sclerosis, under those of healthy controls.

1 million sorted CD4+ or CD8+ T cells made each library. TCRdb passed the 5' RACE reads through MiXCR, listing each CDR3 protein once. The sample records about 21,000 distinct CDR3 sequences, about 18% being singletons. On this clonotype itself: Its target is not known.

The material sequenced was CD8+ T cells from blood. The receptor was derived from a woman aged 18 to 35 with multiple sclerosis. This rearrangement joins TRBV2 to TRBJ1-1; the D gene is possibly TRBD1 (6 bases). The CDR3 protein is CASSELQGGNTEAFF. CDR3 bases: TGTGCCAGCAGTGAATTACAGGGAGGGAACACTGAAGCTTTCTTT. Full variable domain (outside the CDR3, taken from reference TRBV2 and TRBJ1-1): EPEVTQTPSHQVTQMGQEVILRCVPISNHLYFYWYRQILGQKVEFLVSFYNNEISEKSEIFDDQFSVERPDGSNFTLKIRSTKLEDSAMYFCASSELQGGNTEAFFGQGTRLTVV.